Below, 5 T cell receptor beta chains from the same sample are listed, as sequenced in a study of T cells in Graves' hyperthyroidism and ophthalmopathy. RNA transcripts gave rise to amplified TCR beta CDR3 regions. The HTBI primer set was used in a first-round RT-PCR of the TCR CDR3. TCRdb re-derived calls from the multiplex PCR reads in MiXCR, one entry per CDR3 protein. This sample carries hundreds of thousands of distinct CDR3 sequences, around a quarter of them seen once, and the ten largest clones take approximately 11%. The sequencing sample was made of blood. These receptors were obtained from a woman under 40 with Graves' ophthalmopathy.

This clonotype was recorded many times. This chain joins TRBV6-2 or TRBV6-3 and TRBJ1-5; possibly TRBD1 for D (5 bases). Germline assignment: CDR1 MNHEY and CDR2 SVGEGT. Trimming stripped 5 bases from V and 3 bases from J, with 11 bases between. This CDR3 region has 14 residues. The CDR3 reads CASSLRVINQPQHF. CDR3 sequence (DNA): TGTGCCAGCAGTCTCAGGGTAATCAATCAGCCCCAGCATTTT.

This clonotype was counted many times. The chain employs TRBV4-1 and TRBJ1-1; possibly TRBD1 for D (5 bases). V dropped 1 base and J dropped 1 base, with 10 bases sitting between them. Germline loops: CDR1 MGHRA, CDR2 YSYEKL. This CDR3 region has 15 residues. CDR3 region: CASSQVGQGNTEAFF. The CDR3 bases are TGCGCCAGCAGCCAAGTCGGGCAGGGGAACACTGAAGCTTTCTTT.

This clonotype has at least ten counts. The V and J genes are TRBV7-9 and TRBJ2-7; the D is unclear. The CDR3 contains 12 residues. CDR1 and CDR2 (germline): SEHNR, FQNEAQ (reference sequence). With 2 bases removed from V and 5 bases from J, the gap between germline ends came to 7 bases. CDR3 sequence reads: CASSLFWDEQYF. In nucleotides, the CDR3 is TGTGCCAGCAGCTTATTTTGGGACGAGCAGTACTTC.

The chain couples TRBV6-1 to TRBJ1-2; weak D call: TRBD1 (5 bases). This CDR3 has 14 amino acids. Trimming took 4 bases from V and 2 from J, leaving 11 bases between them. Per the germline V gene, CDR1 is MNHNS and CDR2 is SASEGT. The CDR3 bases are TGTGCCAGCAGTGGCGGGGCGACCAACTATGGCTACACCTTC. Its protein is CASSGGATNYGYTF.

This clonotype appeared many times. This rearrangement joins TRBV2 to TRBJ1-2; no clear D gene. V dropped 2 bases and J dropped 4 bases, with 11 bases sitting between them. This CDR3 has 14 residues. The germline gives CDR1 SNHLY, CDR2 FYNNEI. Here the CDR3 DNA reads TGTGCCAGCAGTGAAAGTGGCGGTATCTATGGCTACACCTTC. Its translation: CASSESGGIYGYTF. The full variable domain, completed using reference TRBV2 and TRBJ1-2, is EPEVTQTPSHQVTQMGQEVILRCVPISNHLYFYWYRQILGQKVEFLVSFYNNEISEKSEIFDDQFSVERPDGSNFTLKIRSTKLEDSAMYFCASSESGGIYGYTFGSGTRLTVV.